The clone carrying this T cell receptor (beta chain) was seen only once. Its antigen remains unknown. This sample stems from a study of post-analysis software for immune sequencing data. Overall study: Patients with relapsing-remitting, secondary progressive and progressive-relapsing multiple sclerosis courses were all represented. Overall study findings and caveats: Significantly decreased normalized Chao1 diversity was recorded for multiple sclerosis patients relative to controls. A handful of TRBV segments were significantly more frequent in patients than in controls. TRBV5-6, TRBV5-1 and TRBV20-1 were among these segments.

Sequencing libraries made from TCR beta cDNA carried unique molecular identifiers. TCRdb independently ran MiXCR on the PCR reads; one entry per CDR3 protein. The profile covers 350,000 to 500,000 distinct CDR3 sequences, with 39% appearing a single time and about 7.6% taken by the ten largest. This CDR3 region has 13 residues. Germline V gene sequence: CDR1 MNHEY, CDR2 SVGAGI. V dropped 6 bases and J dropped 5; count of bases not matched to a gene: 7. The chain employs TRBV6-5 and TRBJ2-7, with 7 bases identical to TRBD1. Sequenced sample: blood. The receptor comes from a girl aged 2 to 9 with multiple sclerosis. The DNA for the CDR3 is TGTGCCAGCAGACGCAACAGGGGCAACGAGCAGTACTTC. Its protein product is CASRRNRGNEQYF.